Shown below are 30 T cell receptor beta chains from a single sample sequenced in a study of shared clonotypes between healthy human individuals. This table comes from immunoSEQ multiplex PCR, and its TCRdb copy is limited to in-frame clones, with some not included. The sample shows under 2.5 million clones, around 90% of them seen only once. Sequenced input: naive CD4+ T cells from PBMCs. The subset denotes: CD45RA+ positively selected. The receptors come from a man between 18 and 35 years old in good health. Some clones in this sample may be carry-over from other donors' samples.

The CDR3 loop reads CASSSRGGAITEAFF. Written as DNA, the CDR3 is TGTGCCAGCAGCTCTCGAGGGGGAGCAATCACTGAAGCTTTCTTT. V usage is TRBV9 and J usage is TRBJ1-1, with D tentatively TRBD1 (6 bases). CDR1 and CDR2 (germline): SGDLS, YYNGEE. Trimming took 4 bases from V and 4 from J, leaving 17 bases between them. The CDR3 is 15 residues long.

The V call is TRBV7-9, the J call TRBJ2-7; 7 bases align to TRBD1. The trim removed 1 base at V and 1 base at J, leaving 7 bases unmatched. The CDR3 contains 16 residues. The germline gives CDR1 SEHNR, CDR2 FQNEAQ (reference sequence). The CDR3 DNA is TGTGCCAGCAGCTTAGGCGACAGGGCCACTTCCTACGAGCAGTACTTC. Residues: CASSLGDRATSYEQYF.

DNA of the CDR3: TGTGCCACCAGCAGAGATTATTTTATCGACACGGCTCGTGAGCAGTTCTTC. Its translation: CATSRDYFIDTAREQFF. The J gene is TRBJ2-1, the V gene TRBV15; D remains ambiguous. The CDR3 has 17 amino acids. Germline loops: CDR1 LNHNV, CDR2 YYDKDF (reference sequence). V lost 0 bases and J 9 bases, leaving 21 bases between the germline ends.

CDR3 in DNA: TGTGCCAGCAGTGAATCTGGGGTTATGAACACTGAAGCTTTCTTT. The encoded protein is CASSESGVMNTEAFF. J is TRBJ1-1 and V is TRBV25-1, with unresolved D. The ends were cut back, 1 base at V and 0 bases at J, with 9 bases in the middle. CDR1 is MGHDK, CDR2 SYGVNS, per germline. This CDR3 has 15 amino acids.

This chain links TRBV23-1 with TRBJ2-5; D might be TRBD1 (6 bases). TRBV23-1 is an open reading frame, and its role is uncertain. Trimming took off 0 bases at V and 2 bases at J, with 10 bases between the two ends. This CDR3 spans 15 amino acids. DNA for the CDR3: TGCGCCAGCAGTCAATCGACAGGCTTACAAGAGACCCAGTACTTC. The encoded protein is CASSQSTGLQETQYF.

CDR3 region: CASILRGQETQYF. As DNA, the CDR3 is TGTGCCAGCATCCTAAGGGGGCAAGAGACCCAGTACTTC. The chain recombines TRBV7-2 with TRBJ2-5; weak D call: TRBD1 (6 bases). The CDR3 has 13 amino acids. The V end was cut by 7 bases, the J end by 2 bases, with 11 bases between. From germline, CDR1 is SGHTA and CDR2 FQGNSA.

CDR3: CASSAGLAGGFETQYF. The DNA of the CDR3 is TGTGCCAGCAGTGCGGGACTAGCGGGAGGGTTCGAGACCCAGTACTTC. This chain connects TRBV2 to TRBJ2-5, with 16 bases aligning to TRBD2. The V segment lost 4 bases and the J segment 5 bases; nucleotides outside the gene matches: 4. From germline, CDR1 is SNHLY and CDR2 FYNNEI. The CDR3 totals 16 residues.

CDR3 region: CASSLMGVRNEQFF. CDR3 nucleotides: TGTGCCAGCAGTTTAATGGGAGTAAGAAATGAGCAGTTCTTC. This chain joins TRBV28 and TRBJ2-1; TRBD2 might be the D (5 bases). This CDR3 is built from 14 residues. Germline V gene lookup returns CDR1 MDHEN and CDR2 SYDVKM. The V gene lost 2 bases and the J gene lost 7 bases, with 12 bases spanning the gap.

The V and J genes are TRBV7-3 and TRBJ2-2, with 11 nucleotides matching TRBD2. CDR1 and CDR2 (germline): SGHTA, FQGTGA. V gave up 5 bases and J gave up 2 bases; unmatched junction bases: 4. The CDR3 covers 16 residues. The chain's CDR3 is CASSLGTSGNTGELFF. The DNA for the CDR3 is TGTGCCAGCAGCCTCGGGACTAGCGGTAACACCGGGGAGCTGTTTTTT.

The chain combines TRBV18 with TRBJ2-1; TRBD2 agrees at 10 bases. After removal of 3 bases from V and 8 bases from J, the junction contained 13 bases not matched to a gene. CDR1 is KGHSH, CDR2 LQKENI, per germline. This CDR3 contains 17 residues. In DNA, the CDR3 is TGTGCCAGCTCACCCCGGGGGTTAGCGGGAGGTTCCGATGAGCAGTTCTTC. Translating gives CASSPRGLAGGSDEQFF.

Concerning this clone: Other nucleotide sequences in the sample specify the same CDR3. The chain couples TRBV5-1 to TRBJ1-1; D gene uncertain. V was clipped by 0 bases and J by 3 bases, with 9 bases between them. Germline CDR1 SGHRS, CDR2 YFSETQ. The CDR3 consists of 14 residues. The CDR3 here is CASSLVPGDTEAFF. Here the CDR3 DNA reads TGCGCCAGCAGCTTGGTGCCTGGGGACACTGAAGCTTTCTTT.

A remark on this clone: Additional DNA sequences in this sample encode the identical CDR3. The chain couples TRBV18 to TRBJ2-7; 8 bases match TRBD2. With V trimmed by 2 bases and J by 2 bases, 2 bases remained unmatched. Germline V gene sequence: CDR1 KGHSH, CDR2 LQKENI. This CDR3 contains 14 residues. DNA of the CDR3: TGTGCCAGCTCACCATCGGGAGGGCCCTACGAGCAGTACTTC. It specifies CASSPSGGPYEQYF. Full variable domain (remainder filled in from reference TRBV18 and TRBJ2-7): NAGVMQNPRHLVRRRGQEARLRCSPMKGHSHVYWYRQLPEEGLKFMVYLQKENIIDESGMPKERFSAEFPKEGPSILRIQQVVRGDSAAYFCASSPSGGPYEQYFGPGTRLTVT.

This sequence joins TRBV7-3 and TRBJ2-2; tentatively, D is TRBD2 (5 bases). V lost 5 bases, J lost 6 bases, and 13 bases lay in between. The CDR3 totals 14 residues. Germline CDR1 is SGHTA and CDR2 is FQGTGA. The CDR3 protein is CASSHGVEAGELFF. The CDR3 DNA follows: TGTGCCAGCAGCCACGGGGTCGAGGCCGGGGAGCTGTTTTTT.

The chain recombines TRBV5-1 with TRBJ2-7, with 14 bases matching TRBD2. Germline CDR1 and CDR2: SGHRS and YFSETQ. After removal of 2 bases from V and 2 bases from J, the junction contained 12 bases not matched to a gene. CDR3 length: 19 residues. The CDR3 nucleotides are TGCGCCAGCAGCTTAGGGGGACTAGCGGGAGTCCCAAGCGCCTACGAGCAGTACTTC. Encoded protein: CASSLGGLAGVPSAYEQYF.

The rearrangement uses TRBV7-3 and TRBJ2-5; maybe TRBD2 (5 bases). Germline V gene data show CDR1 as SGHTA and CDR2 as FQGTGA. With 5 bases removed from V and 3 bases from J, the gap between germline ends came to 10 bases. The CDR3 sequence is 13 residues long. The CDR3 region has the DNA TGTGCCAGCAGCCCTGGGAGTAAAGAGACCCAGTACTTC. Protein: CASSPGSKETQYF. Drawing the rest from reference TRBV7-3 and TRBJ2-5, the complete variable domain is GAGVSQTPSNKVTEKGKYVELRCDPISGHTALYWYRQSLGQGPEFLIYFQGTGAADDSGLPNDRFFAVRPEGSVSTLKIQRTERGDSAVYLCASSPGSKETQYFGPGTRLLVL.

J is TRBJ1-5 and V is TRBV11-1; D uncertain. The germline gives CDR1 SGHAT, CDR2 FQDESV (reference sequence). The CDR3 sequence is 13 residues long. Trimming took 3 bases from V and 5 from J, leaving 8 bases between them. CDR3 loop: CASSLNPDQPQHF. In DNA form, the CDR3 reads TGTGCCAGCAGCTTGAACCCAGATCAGCCCCAGCATTTT.

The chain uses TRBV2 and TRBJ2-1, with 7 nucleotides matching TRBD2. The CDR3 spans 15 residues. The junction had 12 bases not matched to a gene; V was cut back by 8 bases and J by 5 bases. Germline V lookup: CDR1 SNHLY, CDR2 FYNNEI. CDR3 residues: CASLRDLAENNEQFF. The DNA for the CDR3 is TGTGCCAGCTTACGAGACCTAGCGGAGAACAATGAGCAGTTCTTC.

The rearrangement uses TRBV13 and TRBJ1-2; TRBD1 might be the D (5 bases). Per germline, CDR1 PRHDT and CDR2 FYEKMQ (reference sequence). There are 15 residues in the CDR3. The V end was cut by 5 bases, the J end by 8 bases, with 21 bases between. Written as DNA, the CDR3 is TGTGCCAGCAGCCCGAGAGGCGGCAGGGAAGGGGGCTACACCTTC. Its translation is CASSPRGGREGGYTF.

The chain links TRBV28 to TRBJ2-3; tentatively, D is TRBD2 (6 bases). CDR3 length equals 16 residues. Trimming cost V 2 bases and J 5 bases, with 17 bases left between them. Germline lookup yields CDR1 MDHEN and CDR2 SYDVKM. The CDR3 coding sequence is TGTGCCAGCAGTTTAGACTCGTTCGGAGGGCAAGATACGCAGTATTTT. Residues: CASSLDSFGGQDTQYF.

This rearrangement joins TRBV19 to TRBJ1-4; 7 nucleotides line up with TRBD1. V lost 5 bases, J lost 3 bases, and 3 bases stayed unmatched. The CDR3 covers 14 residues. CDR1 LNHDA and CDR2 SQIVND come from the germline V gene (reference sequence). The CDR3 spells CASSAGQPNEKLFF. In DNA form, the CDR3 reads TGTGCCAGTAGTGCGGGACAGCCTAATGAAAAACTGTTTTTT. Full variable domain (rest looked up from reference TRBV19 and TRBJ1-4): DGGITQSPKYLFRKEGQNVTLSCEQNLNHDAMYWYRQDPGQGLRLIYYSQIVNDFQKGDIAEGYSVSREKKESFPLTVTSAQKNPTAFYLCASSAGQPNEKLFFGSGTQLSVL.

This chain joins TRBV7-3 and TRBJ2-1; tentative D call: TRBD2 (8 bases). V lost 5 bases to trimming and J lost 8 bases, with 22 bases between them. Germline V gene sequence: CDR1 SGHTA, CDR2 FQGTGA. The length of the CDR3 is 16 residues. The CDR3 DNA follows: TGTGCCAGCAGCCTACAGGGGCTAGCGGGTATCGATGAGCAGTTCTTC. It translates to CASSLQGLAGIDEQFF.

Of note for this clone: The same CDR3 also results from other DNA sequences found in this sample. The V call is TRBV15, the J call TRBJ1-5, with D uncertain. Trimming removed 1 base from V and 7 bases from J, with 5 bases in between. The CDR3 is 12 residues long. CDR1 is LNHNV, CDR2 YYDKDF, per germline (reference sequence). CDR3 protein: CATSRVGQPQHF. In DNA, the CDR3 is TGTGCCACCAGCAGAGTCGGGCAGCCCCAGCATTTT.

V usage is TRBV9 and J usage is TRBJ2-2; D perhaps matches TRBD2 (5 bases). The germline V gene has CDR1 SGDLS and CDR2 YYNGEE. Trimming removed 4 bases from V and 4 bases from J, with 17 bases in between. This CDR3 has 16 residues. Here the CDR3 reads CASSPQTLGSTGELFF. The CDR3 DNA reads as TGTGCCAGCAGCCCTCAGACCCTGGGGAGCACCGGGGAGCTGTTTTTT.

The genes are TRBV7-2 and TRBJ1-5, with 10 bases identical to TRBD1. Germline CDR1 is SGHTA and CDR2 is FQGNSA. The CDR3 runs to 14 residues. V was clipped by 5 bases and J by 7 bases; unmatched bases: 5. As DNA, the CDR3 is TGTGCCAGCAGCCCGACAGGGGGCGAGCAGCCCCAGCATTTT. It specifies CASSPTGGEQPQHF. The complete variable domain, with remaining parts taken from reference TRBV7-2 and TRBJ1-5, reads GAGVSQSPSNKVTEKGKDVELRCDPISGHTALYWYRQSLGQGLEFLIYFQGNSAPDKSGLPSDRFSAERTGGSVSTLTIQRTQQEDSAVYLCASSPTGGEQPQHFGDGTRLSIL.

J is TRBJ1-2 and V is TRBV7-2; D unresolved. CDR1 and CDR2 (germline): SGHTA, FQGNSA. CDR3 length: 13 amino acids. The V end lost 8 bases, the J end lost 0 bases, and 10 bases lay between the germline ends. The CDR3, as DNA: TGTGCCAGCCTCACGGGTGCTAACTATGGCTACACCTTC. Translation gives CASLTGANYGYTF.

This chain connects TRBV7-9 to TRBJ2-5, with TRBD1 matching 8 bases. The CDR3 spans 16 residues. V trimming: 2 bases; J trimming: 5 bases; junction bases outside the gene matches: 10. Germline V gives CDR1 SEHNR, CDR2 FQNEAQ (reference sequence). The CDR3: CASSLQAGGVGETQYF. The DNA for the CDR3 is TGTGCCAGCAGCTTACAGGCAGGGGGCGTGGGGGAGACCCAGTACTTC.

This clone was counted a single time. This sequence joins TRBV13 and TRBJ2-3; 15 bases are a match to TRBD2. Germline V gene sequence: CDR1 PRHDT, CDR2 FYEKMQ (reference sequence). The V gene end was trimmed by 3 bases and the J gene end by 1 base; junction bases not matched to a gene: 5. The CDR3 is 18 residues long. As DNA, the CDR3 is TGTGCCAGCAGCTTGAGTTGGACTAGCGGGGGGGGCACAGATACGCAGTATTTT. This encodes CASSLSWTSGGGTDTQYF.

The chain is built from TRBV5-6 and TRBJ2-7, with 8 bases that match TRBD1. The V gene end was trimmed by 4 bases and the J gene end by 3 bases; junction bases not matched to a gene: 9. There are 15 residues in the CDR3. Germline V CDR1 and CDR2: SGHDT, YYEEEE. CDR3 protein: CASSGRTGMFYEQYF. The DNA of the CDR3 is TGTGCCAGCAGCGGTAGGACAGGGATGTTCTACGAGCAGTACTTC. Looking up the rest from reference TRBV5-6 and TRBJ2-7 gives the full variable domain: DAGVTQSPTHLIKTRGQQVTLRCSPKSGHDTVSWYQQALGQGPQFIFQYYEEEERQRGNFPDRFSGHQFPNYSSELNVNALLLGDSALYLCASSGRTGMFYEQYFGPGTRLTVT.

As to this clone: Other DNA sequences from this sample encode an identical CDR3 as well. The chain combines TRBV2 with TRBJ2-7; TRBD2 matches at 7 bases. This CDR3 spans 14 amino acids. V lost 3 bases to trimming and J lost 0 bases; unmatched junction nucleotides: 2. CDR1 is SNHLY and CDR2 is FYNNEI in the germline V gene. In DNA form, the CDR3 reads TGTGCCAGCAGTGATCGCGGGAGCTCCTACGAGCAGTACTTC. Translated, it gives CASSDRGSSYEQYF.

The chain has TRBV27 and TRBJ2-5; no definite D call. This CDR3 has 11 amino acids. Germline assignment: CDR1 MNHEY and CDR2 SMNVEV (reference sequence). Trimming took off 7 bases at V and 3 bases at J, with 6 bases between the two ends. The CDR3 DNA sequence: TGTGCCAGCAATGTTGAAGAGACCCAGTACTTC. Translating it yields CASNVEETQYF.